The table lists the clone carrying this TCR beta chain with many counts. Its specificity is not known. Mismatch with germline at one junction end may stem from a read error. Both previously described methods and listed TCR primers were employed to make bulk TCR libraries. MiXCR was run by TCRdb on the PCR reads, yielding one entry per CDR3 protein. The sample gives over 550,000 distinct CDR3 sequences, roughly 23% of which show up once; 0.78% is in the top ten. The CDR3 is 12 residues long. This sample stems from a study of molecular identifiers for immune sequencing clone quantification. Findings and limits, study-wide: Among effectors, clones above 20 RNA copies held over 97% of molecules; among naive cells, under 1%.

V and J are TRBV12-3 or TRBV12-4 and TRBJ1-5; a possible D gene is TRBD1 (6 bases). The sample was naive CD8+ T cells from blood, with Jurkat cell RNA spiked in. Subset reported: FACS-sorted CD8+CD4-CCR7+CD45RA+ naive T cells. The origin of this receptor is a human donor in good health. Some libraries in this study had Jurkat cell RNA spiked in. The DNA for the CDR3 is TGTGCCAGCAGCTTAGGAGGGGGGCCCCAGCATTTT. It codes for CASSLGGGPQHF.